Below, 9 T cell receptor beta chains from the same sample are listed, as sequenced in a study of cytomegalovirus exposure and HLA in healthy donors. PCR primers comprised 60 Vbeta and 13 Jbeta primers. Clones were read by immunoSEQ multiplex PCR, and TCRdb kept only the in-frame ones, dropping some. The repertoire includes 200,000 to 250,000 clones, 75% to 90% of them detected once, and 0.71% sits in the top ten. Sequenced sample: PBMCs. Receptors were obtained from a boy aged 2-9 years in good health and CMV-seronegative.

This chain connects TRBV5-1 to TRBJ1-5, with D perhaps TRBD1 (6 bases). Germline lookup yields CDR1 SGHRS and CDR2 YFSETQ. The V end lost 7 bases, the J end lost 5 bases, and 13 bases lay between the germline ends. The CDR3 has 13 residues. The CDR3 DNA is TGCGCCAGCTCAACAGGGCCCGATCAGCCCCAGCATTTT. This gives the protein CASSTGPDQPQHF.

The chain is built from TRBV12-5 and TRBJ2-7; D not certain. Germline loops: CDR1 LGHNT, CDR2 FRNRAP. This CDR3 has 14 amino acids. Between the trimmed V and J ends, which lost 1 base and 3 bases, there was a span of 10 bases. CDR3: CASGLARDHYEQYF. CDR3 DNA: TGTGCTAGTGGTTTGGCGAGAGATCACTACGAGCAGTACTTC.

J is TRBJ2-7 and V is TRBV30; D call uncertain. Germline assignment: CDR1 GTSNPN and CDR2 SVGIG (reference sequence). The ends were cut back, 0 bases at V and 0 bases at J, with 3 bases in the middle. The CDR3 consists of 12 residues. CDR3 bases: TGTGCCTGGAGTGTGAGCTCCTACGAGCAGTACTTC. Its translation is CAWSVSSYEQYF.

The CDR3: CASSVGGPKNTEAFF. In nucleotides, the CDR3 is TGTGCCAGCAGCGTAGGAGGGCCTAAAAACACTGAAGCTTTCTTT. The V call is TRBV9, the J call TRBJ1-1, with unresolved D. CDR1 is SGDLS, CDR2 YYNGEE, per germline. Trimming pared 0 bases from V and 2 bases from J, leaving 11 bases between. This CDR3 is built from 15 residues. Full variable domain (missing parts from reference TRBV9 and TRBJ1-1): DSGVTQTPKHLITATGQRVTLRCSPRSGDLSVYWYQQSLDQGLQFLIQYYNGEERAKGNILERFSAQQFPDLHSELNLSSLELGDSALYFCASSVGGPKNTEAFFGQGTRLTVV.

This clone was recorded once. The chain uses TRBV7-3 and TRBJ2-1; the D is unclear. Germline loops: CDR1 SGHTA, CDR2 FQGTGA. CDR3 length: 14 amino acids. V was pared by 5 bases and J by 4 bases, with 12 bases between. In nucleotides, the CDR3 is TGTGCCAGCAGCCAACTTGCGGCGTACAATGAGCAGTTCTTC. Translated, it gives CASSQLAAYNEQFF.

This chain links TRBV30 with TRBJ1-2; a possible D gene is TRBD1 (5 bases). The CDR3 is 14 residues long. V dropped 4 bases and J dropped 4 bases, with 16 bases sitting between them. Germline-derived CDR1 and CDR2 are GTSNPN and SVGIG (reference sequence). The CDR3 DNA sequence: TGTGCCTGGACCCTAGACAGAGGATCCTATGGCTACACCTTC. Amino acid sequence: CAWTLDRGSYGYTF.

J is TRBJ1-1 and V is TRBV30; D possibly corresponds to TRBD1 (5 bases). This CDR3 has 12 amino acids. V was pared by 4 bases and J by 1 base, with 7 bases between. Per the germline V gene, CDR1 is GTSNPN and CDR2 is SVGIG (reference sequence). The CDR3 sequence: CAWTRENTEAFF. In nucleotides, the CDR3 is TGTGCCTGGACCAGGGAGAACACTGAAGCTTTCTTT.

The chain combines TRBV4-1 with TRBJ1-2, with D uncertain. The CDR3 runs to 15 residues. The V gene's germline CDR1 is MGHRA and CDR2 YSYEKL. Trimming removed 0 bases from V and 5 bases from J, with 13 bases in between. CDR3 sequence reads: CASSQDSGNLYGYTF. DNA for the CDR3: TGCGCCAGCAGCCAAGATTCGGGGAACCTATATGGCTACACCTTC.

The chain is built from TRBV29-1 and TRBJ2-1; the match to TRBD2 covers 7 bases. The germline V gene encodes CDR1 SQVTM and CDR2 ANQGSEA. The CDR3 is 16 residues long. Trimming cost V 6 bases and J 3 bases; bases outside gene matches: 14. CDR3 nucleotide sequence: TGCAGCGTCGTGCATGCTCTCGGGAGGATCTACAATGAGCAGTTCTTC. Translated: CSVVHALGRIYNEQFF.